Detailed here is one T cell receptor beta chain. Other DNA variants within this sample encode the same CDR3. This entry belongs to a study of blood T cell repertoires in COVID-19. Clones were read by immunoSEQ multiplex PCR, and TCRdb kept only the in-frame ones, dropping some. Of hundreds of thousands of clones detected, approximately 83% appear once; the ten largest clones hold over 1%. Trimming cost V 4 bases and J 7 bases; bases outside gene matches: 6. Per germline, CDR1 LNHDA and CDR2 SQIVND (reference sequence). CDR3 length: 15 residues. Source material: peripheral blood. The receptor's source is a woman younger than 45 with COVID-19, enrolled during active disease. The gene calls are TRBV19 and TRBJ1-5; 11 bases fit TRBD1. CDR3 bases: TGTGCCAGTAGTACCCGGGACAGGGGGAACCAGCCCCAGCATTTT. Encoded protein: CASSTRDRGNQPQHF.